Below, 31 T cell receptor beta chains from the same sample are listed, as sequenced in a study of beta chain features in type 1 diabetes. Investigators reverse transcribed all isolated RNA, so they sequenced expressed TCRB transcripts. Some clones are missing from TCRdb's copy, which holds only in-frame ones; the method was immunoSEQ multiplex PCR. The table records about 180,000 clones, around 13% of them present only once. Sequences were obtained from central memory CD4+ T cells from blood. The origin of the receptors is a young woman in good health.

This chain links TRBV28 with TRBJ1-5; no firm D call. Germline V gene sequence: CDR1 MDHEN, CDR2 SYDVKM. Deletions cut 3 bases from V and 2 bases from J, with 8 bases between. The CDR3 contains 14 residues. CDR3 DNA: TGTGCCAGCAGTTTTCGGAGAGGCAATCAGCCCCAGCATTTT. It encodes CASSFRRGNQPQHF.

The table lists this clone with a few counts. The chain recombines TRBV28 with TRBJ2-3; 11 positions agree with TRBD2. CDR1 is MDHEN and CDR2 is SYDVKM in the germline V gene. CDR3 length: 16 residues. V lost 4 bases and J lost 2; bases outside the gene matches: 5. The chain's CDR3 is CASSSHSGRATDTQYF. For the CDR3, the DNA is TGTGCCAGCAGTTCCCATAGCGGGAGGGCCACAGATACGCAGTATTTT.

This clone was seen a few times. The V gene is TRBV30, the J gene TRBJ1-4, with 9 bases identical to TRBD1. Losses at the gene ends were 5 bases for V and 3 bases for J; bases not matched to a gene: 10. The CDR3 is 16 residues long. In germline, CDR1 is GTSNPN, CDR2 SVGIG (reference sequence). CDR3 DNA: TGTGCCTGGTCCCCCGGGACAGGGAGGGCTAATGAAAAACTGTTTTTT. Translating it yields CAWSPGTGRANEKLFF. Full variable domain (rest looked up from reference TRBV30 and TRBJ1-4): SQTIHQWPATLVQPVGSPLSLECTVEGTSNPNLYWYRQAAGRGLQLLFYSVGIGQISSEVPQNLSASRPQDRQFILSSKKLLLSDSGFYLCAWSPGTGRANEKLFFGSGTQLSVL.

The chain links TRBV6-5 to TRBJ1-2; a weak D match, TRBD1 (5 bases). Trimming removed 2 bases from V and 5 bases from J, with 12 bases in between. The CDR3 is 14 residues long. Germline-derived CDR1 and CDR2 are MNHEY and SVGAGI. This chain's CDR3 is CASSYRSGGYGYTF. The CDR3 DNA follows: TGTGCCAGCAGTTACCGATCCGGGGGATATGGCTACACCTTC.

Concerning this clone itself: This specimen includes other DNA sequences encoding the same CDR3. The CDR3 bases are TGCGCCAGCAGCCCGGGACAGGGCCGGGAGACCCAGTACTTC. Translated, it gives CASSPGQGRETQYF. The chain is built from TRBV5-1 and TRBJ2-5, with 9 nucleotides matching TRBD1. Trimming at V came to 4 bases and at J to 5 bases, leaving 6 bases not matched to a gene. The germline V gene has CDR1 SGHRS and CDR2 YFSETQ. The CDR3 is 14 residues long. The full variable domain, completed using reference TRBV5-1 and TRBJ2-5, is KAGVTQTPRYLIKTRGQQVTLSCSPISGHRSVSWYQQTPGQGLQFLFEYFSETQRNKGNFPGRFSGRQFSNSRSEMNVSTLELGDSALYLCASSPGQGRETQYFGPGTRLLVL.

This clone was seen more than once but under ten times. The CDR3 DNA is TGTGCCAGCAGCTCGGGACAGGGGACAAAGACCCAGTACTTC. Protein sequence: CASSSGQGTKTQYF. This sequence joins TRBV7-8 and TRBJ2-5; 10 bases agree with TRBD1. Germline-derived CDR1 and CDR2 are SGHVS and FQNEAQ. The CDR3 extends over 14 amino acids. V trimming: 4 bases; J trimming: 6 bases; junction bases outside the gene matches: 5.

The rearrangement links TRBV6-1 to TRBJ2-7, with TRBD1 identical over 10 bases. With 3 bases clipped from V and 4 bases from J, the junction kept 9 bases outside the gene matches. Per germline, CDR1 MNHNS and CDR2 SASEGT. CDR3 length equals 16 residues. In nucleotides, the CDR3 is TGTGCCAGCAGTGACCCCGACAGGGGGCACCGATACGAGCAGTACTTC. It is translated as CASSDPDRGHRYEQYF.

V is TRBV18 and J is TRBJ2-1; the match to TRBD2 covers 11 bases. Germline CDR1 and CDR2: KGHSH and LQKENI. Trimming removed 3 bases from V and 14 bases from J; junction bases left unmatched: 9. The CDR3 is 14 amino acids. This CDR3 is CASSPPGLADWEFF. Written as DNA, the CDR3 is TGTGCCAGCTCACCCCCGGGACTAGCGGATTGGGAGTTCTTC.

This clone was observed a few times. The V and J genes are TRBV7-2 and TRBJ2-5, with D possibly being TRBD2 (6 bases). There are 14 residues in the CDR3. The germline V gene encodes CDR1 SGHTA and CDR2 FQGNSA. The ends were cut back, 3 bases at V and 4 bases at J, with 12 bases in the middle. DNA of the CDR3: TGTGCCAGCAGCTTCTCGCGGGGCAGAGAGACCCAGTACTTC. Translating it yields CASSFSRGRETQYF.

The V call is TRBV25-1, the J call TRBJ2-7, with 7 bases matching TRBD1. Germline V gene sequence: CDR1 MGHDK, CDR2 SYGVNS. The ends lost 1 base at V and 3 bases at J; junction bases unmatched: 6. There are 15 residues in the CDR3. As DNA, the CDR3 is TGTGCCAGCAGTGAATCTAGGGGGCGCCTCTACGAGCAGTACTTC. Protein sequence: CASSESRGRLYEQYF.

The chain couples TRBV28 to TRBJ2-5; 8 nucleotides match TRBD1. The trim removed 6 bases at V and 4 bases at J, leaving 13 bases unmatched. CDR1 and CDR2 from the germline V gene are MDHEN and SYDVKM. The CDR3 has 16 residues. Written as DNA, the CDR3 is TGTGCCAGCAGCCCCACCCAGGGGGCCAAGGGAGAGACCCAGTACTTC. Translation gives CASSPTQGAKGETQYF. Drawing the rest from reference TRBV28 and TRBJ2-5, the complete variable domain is DVKVTQSSRYLVKRTGEKVFLECVQDMDHENMFWYRQDPGLGLRLIYFSYDVKMKEKGDIPEGYSVSREKKERFSLILESASTNQTSMYLCASSPTQGAKGETQYFGPGTRLLVL.

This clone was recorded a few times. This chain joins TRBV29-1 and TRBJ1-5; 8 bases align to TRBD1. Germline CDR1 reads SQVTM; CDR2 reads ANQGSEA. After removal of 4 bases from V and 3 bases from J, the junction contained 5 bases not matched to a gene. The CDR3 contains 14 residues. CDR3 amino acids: CSVAQGDLNQPQHF. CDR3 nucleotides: TGCAGCGTTGCACAGGGGGACCTCAATCAGCCCCAGCATTTT.

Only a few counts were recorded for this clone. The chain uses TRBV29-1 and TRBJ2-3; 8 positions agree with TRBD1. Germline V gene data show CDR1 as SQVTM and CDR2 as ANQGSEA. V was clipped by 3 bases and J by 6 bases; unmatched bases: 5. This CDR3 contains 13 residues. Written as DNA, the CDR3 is TGCAGCGTTGACTCAGGGGGCAGGGATACGCAGTATTTT. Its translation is CSVDSGGRDTQYF.

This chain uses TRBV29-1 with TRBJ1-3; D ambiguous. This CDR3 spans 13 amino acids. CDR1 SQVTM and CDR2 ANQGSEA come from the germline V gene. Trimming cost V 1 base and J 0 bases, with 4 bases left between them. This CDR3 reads CSVEVLSGNTIYF. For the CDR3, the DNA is TGCAGCGTTGAAGTCCTCTCTGGAAACACCATATATTTT.

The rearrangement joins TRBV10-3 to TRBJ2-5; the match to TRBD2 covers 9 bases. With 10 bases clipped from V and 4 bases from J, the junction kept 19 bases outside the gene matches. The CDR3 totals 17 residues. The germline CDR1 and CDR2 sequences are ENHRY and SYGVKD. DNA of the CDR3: TGTGCCAGCCATTCTGAGATTGGCGGGAGGGCCGGAGAGACCCAGTACTTC. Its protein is CASHSEIGGRAGETQYF.

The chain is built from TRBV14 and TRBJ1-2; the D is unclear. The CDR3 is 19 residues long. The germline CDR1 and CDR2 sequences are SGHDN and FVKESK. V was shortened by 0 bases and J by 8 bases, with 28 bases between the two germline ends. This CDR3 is CASSQDHRGLNYGYGGYTF. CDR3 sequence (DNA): TGTGCCAGCAGCCAAGATCATCGGGGATTAAACTATGGCTACGGGGGCTACACCTTC.

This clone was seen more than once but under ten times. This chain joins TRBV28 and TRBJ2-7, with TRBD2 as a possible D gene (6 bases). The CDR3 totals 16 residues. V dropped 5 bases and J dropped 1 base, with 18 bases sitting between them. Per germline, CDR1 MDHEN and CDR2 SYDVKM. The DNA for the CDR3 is TGTGCCAGCAGTCGGAGGGGCCAGGGTTATTCCTACGAGCAGTACTTC. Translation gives CASSRRGQGYSYEQYF.

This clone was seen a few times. CDR3 coding DNA: TGTGCTAGTGGTTTGGGGCTGGAGACCCAGTACTTC. The encoded protein is CASGLGLETQYF. This sequence joins TRBV12-5 and TRBJ2-5; no clear D. The germline gives CDR1 LGHNT, CDR2 FRNRAP. Trimming removed 1 base from V and 5 bases from J, with 5 bases in between. The CDR3 has 12 residues.

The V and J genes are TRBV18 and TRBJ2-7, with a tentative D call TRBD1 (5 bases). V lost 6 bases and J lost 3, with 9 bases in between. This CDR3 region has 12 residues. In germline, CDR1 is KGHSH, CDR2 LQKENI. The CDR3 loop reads CASSQDSYEQYF. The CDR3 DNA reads TGTGCCAGCTCGCAAGACAGCTACGAGCAGTACTTC. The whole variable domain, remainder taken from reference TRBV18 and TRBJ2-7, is NAGVMQNPRHLVRRRGQEARLRCSPMKGHSHVYWYRQLPEEGLKFMVYLQKENIIDESGMPKERFSAEFPKEGPSILRIQQVVRGDSAAYFCASSQDSYEQYFGPGTRLTVT.

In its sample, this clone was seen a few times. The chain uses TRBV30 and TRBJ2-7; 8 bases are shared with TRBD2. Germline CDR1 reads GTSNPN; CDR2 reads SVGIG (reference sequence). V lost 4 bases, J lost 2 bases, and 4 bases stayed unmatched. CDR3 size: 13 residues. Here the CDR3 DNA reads TGTGCCTGGAATCGACTAGCGCCCTACGAGCAGTACTTC. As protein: CAWNRLAPYEQYF.

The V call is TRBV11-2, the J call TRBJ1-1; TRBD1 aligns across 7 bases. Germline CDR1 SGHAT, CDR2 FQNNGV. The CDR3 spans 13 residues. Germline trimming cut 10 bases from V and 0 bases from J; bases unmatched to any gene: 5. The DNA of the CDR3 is TGTGCCACCAAGGGACAGTTGAACACTGAAGCTTTCTTT. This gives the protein CATKGQLNTEAFF.

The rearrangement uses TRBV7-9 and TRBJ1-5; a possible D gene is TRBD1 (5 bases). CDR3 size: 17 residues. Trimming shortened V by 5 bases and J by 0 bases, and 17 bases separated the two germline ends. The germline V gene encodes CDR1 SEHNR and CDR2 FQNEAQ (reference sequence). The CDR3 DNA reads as TGTGCCAGCAGCCGGTCGCGTGGGGGGTATAGCAATCAGCCCCAGCATTTT. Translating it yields CASSRSRGGYSNQPQHF.

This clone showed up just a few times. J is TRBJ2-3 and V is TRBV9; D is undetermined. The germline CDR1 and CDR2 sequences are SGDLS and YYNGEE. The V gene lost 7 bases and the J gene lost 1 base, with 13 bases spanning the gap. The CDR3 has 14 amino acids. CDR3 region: CASGAGDGTDTQYF. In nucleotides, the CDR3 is TGTGCCAGCGGAGCCGGAGACGGCACAGATACGCAGTATTTT.

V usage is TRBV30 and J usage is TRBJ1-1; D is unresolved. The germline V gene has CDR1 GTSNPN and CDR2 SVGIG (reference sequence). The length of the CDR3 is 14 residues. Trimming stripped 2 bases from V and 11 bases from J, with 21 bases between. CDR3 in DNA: TGTGCCTGGAGTAGAGGTACGGGAACGGGTAGGGCTTTCTTT. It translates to CAWSRGTGTGRAFF.

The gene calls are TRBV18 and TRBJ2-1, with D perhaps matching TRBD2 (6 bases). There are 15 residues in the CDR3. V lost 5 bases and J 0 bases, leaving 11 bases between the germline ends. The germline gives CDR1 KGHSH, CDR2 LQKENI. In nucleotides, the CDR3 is TGTGCCAGCTCATCGACTAGGAGCTCCTACAATGAGCAGTTCTTC. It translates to CASSSTRSSYNEQFF.

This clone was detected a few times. This CDR3 is CASSIRSGQYEAFF. In nucleotides, the CDR3 is TGTGCCAGTAGTATTCGGTCTGGACAGTACGAAGCTTTCTTT. V usage is TRBV19 and J usage is TRBJ1-1; D might be TRBD1 (6 bases). Between the trimmed V and J ends, which lost 3 bases and 8 bases, there was a span of 16 bases. CDR1 is LNHDA and CDR2 is SQIVND in the germline V gene (reference sequence). The CDR3 contains 14 residues.

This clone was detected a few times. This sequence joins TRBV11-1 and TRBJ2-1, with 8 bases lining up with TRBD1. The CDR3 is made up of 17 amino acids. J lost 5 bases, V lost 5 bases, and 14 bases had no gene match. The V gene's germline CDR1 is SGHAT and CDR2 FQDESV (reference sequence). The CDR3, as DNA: TGTGCCAGCAGCCCGCGACAGGGGACCCTCCGCAACAATGAGCAGTTCTTC. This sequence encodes CASSPRQGTLRNNEQFF.

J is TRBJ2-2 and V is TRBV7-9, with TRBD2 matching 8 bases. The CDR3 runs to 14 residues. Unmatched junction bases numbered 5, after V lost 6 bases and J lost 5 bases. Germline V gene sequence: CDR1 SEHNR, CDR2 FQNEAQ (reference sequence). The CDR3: CASRVGLDTGELFF. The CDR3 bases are TGTGCCAGCAGGGTGGGACTAGATACCGGGGAGCTGTTTTTT.

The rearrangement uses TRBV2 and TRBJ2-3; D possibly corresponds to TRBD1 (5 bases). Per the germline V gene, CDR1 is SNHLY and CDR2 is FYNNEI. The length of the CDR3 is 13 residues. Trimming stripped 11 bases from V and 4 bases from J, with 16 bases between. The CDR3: CAFRSQGADTQYF. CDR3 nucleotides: TGTGCCTTCAGATCCCAGGGCGCAGATACGCAGTATTTT.

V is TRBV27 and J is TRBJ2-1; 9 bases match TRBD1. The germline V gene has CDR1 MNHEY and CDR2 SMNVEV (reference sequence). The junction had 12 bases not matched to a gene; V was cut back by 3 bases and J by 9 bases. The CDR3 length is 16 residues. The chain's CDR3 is CASSFNSHRGRVEQFF. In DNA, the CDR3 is TGTGCCAGCAGTTTTAACAGCCACAGGGGGCGAGTTGAGCAGTTCTTC.

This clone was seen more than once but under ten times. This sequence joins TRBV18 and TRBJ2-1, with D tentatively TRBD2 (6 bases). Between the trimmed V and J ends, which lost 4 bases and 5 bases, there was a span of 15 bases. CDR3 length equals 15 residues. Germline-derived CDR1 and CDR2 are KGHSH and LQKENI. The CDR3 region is CASSHSAGSDNEQFF. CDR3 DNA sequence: TGTGCCAGCTCACATTCGGCGGGATCGGACAATGAGCAGTTCTTC.